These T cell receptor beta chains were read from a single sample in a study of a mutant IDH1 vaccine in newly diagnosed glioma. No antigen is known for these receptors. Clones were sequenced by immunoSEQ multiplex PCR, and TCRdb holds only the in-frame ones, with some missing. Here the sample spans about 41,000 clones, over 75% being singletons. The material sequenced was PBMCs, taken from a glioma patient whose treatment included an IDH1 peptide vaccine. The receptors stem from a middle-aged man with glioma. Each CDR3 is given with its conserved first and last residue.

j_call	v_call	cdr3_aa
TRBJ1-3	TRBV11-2	CASSLSGSASSGNTIYF
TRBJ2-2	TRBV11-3	CASSTDRGNTGELFF
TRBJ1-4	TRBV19	CASSPETGVGEKLFF
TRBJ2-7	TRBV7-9	CASSLMTGAYEQYF
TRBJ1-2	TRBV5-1	CASSLGPANYGYTF
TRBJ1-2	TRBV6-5	CASSYGQGAGYTF
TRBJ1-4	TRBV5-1	CASSAEVATNEKLFF
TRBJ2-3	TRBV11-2	CASSQDFTDTQYF
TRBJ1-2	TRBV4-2	CASSQVNLGQGYGYTF
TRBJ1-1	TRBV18	CASSSRDRAYTEAFF
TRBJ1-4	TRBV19	CASRKVEGGEKLFF
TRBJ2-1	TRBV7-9	CASSLRSVAGGNEQFF
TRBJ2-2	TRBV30	CAWSEESTGELFF
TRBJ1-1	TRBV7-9	CASSLADSNTEAFF
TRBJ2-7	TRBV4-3	CASSSRRGYSNEQYF
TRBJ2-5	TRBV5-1	CASTQDYQQETQYF
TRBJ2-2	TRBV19	CASTHRDRGLRELFF
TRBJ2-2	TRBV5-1	CASNGGLGTGELFF
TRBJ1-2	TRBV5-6	CASSPLRGAHGYTF
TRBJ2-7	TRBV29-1	CSVSRDRGYEQYF
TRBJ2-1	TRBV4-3	CASSQSREGLVHEQFF
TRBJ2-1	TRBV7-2	CASSLSSLANEQFF
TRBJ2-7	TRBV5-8	CASSLNVSPRRYEQYF
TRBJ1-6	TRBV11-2	CASSFTDYNSPLHF